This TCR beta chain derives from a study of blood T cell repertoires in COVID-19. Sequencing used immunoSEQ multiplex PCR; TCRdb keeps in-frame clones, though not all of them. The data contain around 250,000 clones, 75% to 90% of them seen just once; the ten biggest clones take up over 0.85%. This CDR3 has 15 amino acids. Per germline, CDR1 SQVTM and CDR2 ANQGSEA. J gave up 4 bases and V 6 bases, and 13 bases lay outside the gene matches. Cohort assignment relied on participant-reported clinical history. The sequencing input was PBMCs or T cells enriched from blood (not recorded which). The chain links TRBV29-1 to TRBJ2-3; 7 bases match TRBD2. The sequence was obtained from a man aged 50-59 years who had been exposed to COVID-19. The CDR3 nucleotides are TGCAGCGTCCATCTCCTAGCGGTGAGAGCAGATACGCAGTATTTT. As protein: CSVHLLAVRADTQYF.